Given below is one TCR beta chain in context. This sample is part of a study of OX40 agonist ivuxolimab in advanced cancers. The wider study: From 23 to 79 years was the age range, with a mean of 60 years, and roughly 83% were male.

Patients were ruled out by autoimmune disease history or systemic immunosuppression. The sampling schedule covered blood at baseline, cycle 4 day 1, and cycle 7 day 1. Only in-frame clones appear in the TCRdb table, and some are missing; sequencing was by immunoSEQ multiplex PCR. The sample records some 77,000 clones, around 92% being singletons. CDR1 SGDLS and CDR2 YYNGEE come from the germline V gene. Trimming pared 0 bases from V and 8 bases from J, leaving 15 bases between. The CDR3 is 15 residues long. The sample consisted of CD4+ or CD8+ T cells sorted from blood, taken in a trial of the OX40 agonist ivuxolimab. The chain has TRBV9 and TRBJ2-1, with D perhaps TRBD1 (6 bases). This clonotype was obtained from an adult with an advanced solid tumor such as melanoma, head and neck, liver or kidney cancer. The CDR3 region is CASSVGGGNKDEQFF. The CDR3 DNA reads as TGTGCCAGCAGCGTAGGAGGGGGAAATAAGGATGAGCAGTTCTTC.